These 3 T cell receptor beta chains share one sample of origin, sequenced in a study of blood T cell repertoires in COVID-19. Some clones are missing from TCRdb's copy, which holds only in-frame ones; the method was immunoSEQ multiplex PCR. The sample holds roughly 38,000 clones, 88% seen once. Sequencing was carried out using peripheral blood. Every receptor here comes from a woman in her sixties or seventies with acute or convalescent COVID-19.

The DNA of the CDR3 is TGTGCCAGCAGTTTATCGGGACAGTCTGGAAACACCATATATTTT. As protein: CASSLSGQSGNTIYF. The genes are TRBV27 and TRBJ1-3; 7 bases map to TRBD1. Germline V gene data show CDR1 as MNHEY and CDR2 as SMNVEV (reference sequence). The CDR3 has 15 amino acids. With 0 bases clipped from V and 1 base from J, the junction kept 0 bases outside the gene matches.

The genes are TRBV15 and TRBJ1-6, with D possibly matching TRBD1 (6 bases). V dropped 1 base and J dropped 9 bases, with 16 bases sitting between them. Germline V gene sequence: CDR1 LNHNV, CDR2 YYDKDF (reference sequence). The length of the CDR3 is 16 residues. The CDR3 here is CATSRALGGAGSPLHF. Written as DNA, the CDR3 is TGTGCCACCAGCAGAGCCCTGGGGGGGGCCGGTTCACCCCTCCACTTT.

The V call is TRBV28, the J call TRBJ1-4; 8 nucleotides agree with TRBD1. The CDR3 loop spans 13 amino acids. Germline values: CDR1 MDHEN, CDR2 SYDVKM. V dropped 4 bases and J dropped 8; count of bases not matched to a gene: 3. CDR3 loop: CASSSGTGEKLFF. The CDR3, as DNA: TGTGCCAGCAGTTCGGGGACAGGCGAAAAACTGTTTTTT. The whole variable domain, filled in from reference TRBV28 and TRBJ1-4, reads DVKVTQSSRYLVKRTGEKVFLECVQDMDHENMFWYRQDPGLGLRLIYFSYDVKMKEKGDIPEGYSVSREKKERFSLILESASTNQTSMYLCASSSGTGEKLFFGSGTQLSVL.